The 14 T cell receptor beta chains in this list originate from one sample, sequenced in a study of T cell responses to AZD1222 COVID-19 vaccine. Profiling relied on immunoSEQ multiplex PCR, and the TCRdb table lists in-frame clones only, not all of them. The sample comprises roughly 260,000 clones, over 90% of which are singletons, and approximately 0.52% rests with the top ten. The specimen was peripheral blood, collected on day 0 of AZD1222 vaccination. The source of these receptors is an adult in good health.

This chain joins TRBV10-3 and TRBJ1-1; D gene uncertain. The germline CDR1 and CDR2 sequences are ENHRY and SYGVKD. The CDR3 sequence is 11 residues long. The ends were cut back, 6 bases at V and 5 bases at J, with 7 bases in the middle. The CDR3 DNA reads as TGTGCCATCAGCCGAGGGACTGAAGCTTTCTTT. Its translation: CAISRGTEAFF.

The rearrangement joins TRBV24-1 to TRBJ2-2, with D possibly being TRBD1 (6 bases). CDR1 is KGHDR, CDR2 SFDVKD, per germline. The V gene lost 2 bases and the J gene lost 0 bases, with 12 bases spanning the gap. The CDR3 contains 17 residues. CDR3 in DNA: TGTGCCACCAGTGATTCCCTAGGGGGAGCGAACACCGGGGAGCTGTTTTTT. It specifies CATSDSLGGANTGELFF.

The CDR3 DNA reads as TGTGCCAGCAGCCAAGCCCAAGGGACATCCCTCTACGAGCAGTACTTC. As protein: CASSQAQGTSLYEQYF. J is TRBJ2-7 and V is TRBV4-2, with D tentatively TRBD1 (6 bases). In germline, CDR1 is LGHNA, CDR2 YNFKEQ. V was cut by 1 base and J by 3 bases, with 16 bases left in between. This CDR3 contains 16 residues.

The V and J genes are TRBV6-4 and TRBJ2-7; tentative D call: TRBD2 (6 bases). The V gene lost 8 bases and the J gene lost 10 bases, with 12 bases spanning the gap. The CDR3 spans 10 residues. Per the germline V gene, CDR1 is MRHNA and CDR2 is SNTAGT. The CDR3 DNA follows: TGTGCCAGCCAGGGACTTCAACAGTACTTC. Amino acid sequence: CASQGLQQYF.

This clone was detected only once. The chain recombines TRBV7-8 with TRBJ1-5; 9 nucleotides align to TRBD1. Germline lookup yields CDR1 SGHVS and CDR2 FQNEAQ. The CDR3 is 14 residues long. The ends lost 4 bases at V and 6 bases at J; junction bases unmatched: 4. As DNA, the CDR3 is TGTGCCAGCAGCTCGGACAGGGGCAGTCAGCCCCAGCATTTT. Translating it yields CASSSDRGSQPQHF.

The chain links TRBV10-3 to TRBJ2-3; D uncertain. The CDR3 has 12 amino acids. The germline CDR1 and CDR2 sequences are ENHRY and SYGVKD. Trimming stripped 8 bases from V and 4 bases from J, with 10 bases between. For the CDR3, the DNA is TGTGCCATCGGGGAAAGGGCAGATACGCAGTATTTT. Encoded protein: CAIGERADTQYF.

V and J are TRBV5-1 and TRBJ2-2, with a weak D call TRBD2 (5 bases). Germline assignment: CDR1 SGHRS and CDR2 YFSETQ. The CDR3 contains 16 residues. With 4 bases removed from V and 0 bases from J, the gap between germline ends came to 13 bases. DNA for the CDR3: TGCGCCAGCAGCACTTCTAGCACCTCGAACACCGGGGAGCTGTTTTTT. Translated, it gives CASSTSSTSNTGELFF.

The chain combines TRBV3-1 (or the pseudogene TRBV3-2) with TRBJ1-1, with a weak D call TRBD1 (5 bases). CDR3 length equals 13 residues. V was cut by 5 bases and J by 2 bases, with 9 bases left in between. Germline lookup yields CDR1 LGHDT and CDR2 YNNKEL (reference sequence). The CDR3 protein is CASSRGPNTEAFF. CDR3 sequence (DNA): TGTGCCAGCAGCAGGGGACCCAACACTGAAGCTTTCTTT.

The DNA of the CDR3 is TGTGCCAGCAGTTCCCGGACATCCCGATTTAGGGAGGAGCAGTTCTTC. Encoded protein: CASSSRTSRFREEQFF. The genes are TRBV28 and TRBJ2-1; D may correspond to TRBD1 or TRBD2 (5 bases each). The V end was cut by 4 bases, the J end by 10 bases, with 23 bases between. From germline, CDR1 is MDHEN and CDR2 SYDVKM. CDR3 length equals 16 residues.

This clone was observed once. This chain links TRBV19 with TRBJ2-1; D is unresolved. The CDR3 length is 16 residues. Looked up from germline, CDR1 is LNHDA and CDR2 is SQIVND (reference sequence). V dropped 1 base and J dropped 0 bases, with 10 bases sitting between them. The DNA of the CDR3 is TGTGCCAGTAGTATAGTCACGGGCAGCTCCTACAATGAGCAGTTCTTC. Protein product: CASSIVTGSSYNEQFF.

The chain is built from TRBV10-3 and TRBJ1-6; the D gene is possibly TRBD1 (5 bases). Germline lookup yields CDR1 ENHRY and CDR2 SYGVKD. Trimming stripped 3 bases from V and 8 bases from J, with 8 bases between. CDR3 length equals 13 residues. Here the CDR3 DNA reads TGTGCCATCAGTGACAGGACACATTCACCCCTCCACTTT. Residues: CAISDRTHSPLHF.

The rearrangement uses TRBV15 and TRBJ2-5; no clear D gene. Germline loops: CDR1 LNHNV, CDR2 YYDKDF (reference sequence). Deletions cut 1 base from V and 2 bases from J, with 5 bases between. The CDR3 is 13 amino acids. CDR3 residues: CATSRASQETQYF. CDR3 in DNA: TGTGCCACCAGCAGAGCGTCACAAGAGACCCAGTACTTC.

This chain links TRBV7-2 with TRBJ2-7; TRBD1 matches at 9 bases. Germline V gene sequence: CDR1 SGHTA, CDR2 FQGNSA. This CDR3 region has 14 residues. The junction had 5 bases not matched to a gene; V was cut back by 5 bases and J by 3 bases. CDR3 protein: CASSPRQGGYEQYF. As DNA, the CDR3 is TGTGCCAGCAGCCCCCGACAGGGGGGCTACGAGCAGTACTTC.

This chain uses TRBV27 with TRBJ2-1; no clear D gene. Germline V gives CDR1 MNHEY, CDR2 SMNVEV (reference sequence). V shed 4 bases and J shed 0 bases, with 7 bases lying between them. The CDR3 runs 14 residues. The chain's CDR3 is CASSSSFSYNEQFF. The CDR3 coding sequence is TGTGCCAGCAGTTCCAGTTTCTCCTACAATGAGCAGTTCTTC.